Shown below are 21 T cell receptor beta chains from a single sample sequenced in a study of monozygotic twins with inflammatory bowel disease. Each CDR3 protein gets one entry in TCRdb, which reprocessed the 5' RACE reads and gives no DNA. This table holds some 150,000 distinct CDR3 sequences. The sample comprised blood. Source of these receptors: a human donor with ulcerative colitis or Crohn's disease, or a healthy co-twin of an affected twin (not recorded which).

The V call is TRBV18, the J call TRBJ2-5; the D call from TCRdb, TRBD1, cannot be confirmed without DNA. CDR3 length equals 16 residues. Germline CDR1 reads KGHSH; CDR2 reads LQKENI. CDR3 loop: CASSPQATGEGKTQYF.

The chain carries TRBV13 and TRBJ2-1; there is no DNA to check the TCRdb D call of TRBD2. Looked up from germline, CDR1 is PRHDT and CDR2 is FYEKMQ (reference sequence). The CDR3 length is 15 residues. The CDR3 sequence: CASSLKRGGPNEQFF.

The chain uses TRBV20-1 and TRBJ1-2; TCRdb reports TRBD1, a call that lacks DNA to check it against. The CDR3 is made up of 12 amino acids. The germline V gene has CDR1 DFQATT and CDR2 SNEGSKA (reference sequence). Here the CDR3 reads CSAAGTPYGYTF.

The chain has TRBV10-3 and TRBJ2-7. Germline V lookup: CDR1 ENHRY, CDR2 SYGVKD. The CDR3 spans 15 residues. The chain's CDR3 is CAISENSGGPYEQYF.

The rearrangement uses TRBV20-1 and TRBJ2-3; with no DNA, the TCRdb D assignment of TRBD2 cannot be verified. The CDR3 runs 13 residues. Germline V gene sequence: CDR1 DFQATT, CDR2 SNEGSKA (reference sequence). CDR3 sequence reads: CSAGVGLADTQYF.

This chain joins TRBV20-1 and TRBJ1-1; checking the TCRdb D call of TRBD1 is not possible without DNA. Looked up from germline, CDR1 is DFQATT and CDR2 is SNEGSKA (reference sequence). This CDR3 is built from 14 residues. The CDR3 loop is CSARPYRAAAEAFF.

The chain is built from TRBV7-9 and TRBJ1-1. From germline, CDR1 is SEHNR and CDR2 FQNEAQ (reference sequence). This CDR3 has 16 residues. This chain's CDR3 is CASSSTHGLWNTEAFF.

The chain joins TRBV27 to TRBJ1-2; without DNA, the TCRdb call of TRBD1 cannot be checked. Per the germline V gene, CDR1 is MNHEY and CDR2 is SMNVEV (reference sequence). The CDR3 extends over 14 amino acids. The CDR3 is CASGPGQAAPGYTF.

The chain links TRBV18 to TRBJ1-4; the TRBD1 assignment by TCRdb is unverifiable without DNA. This CDR3 is built from 14 residues. The germline gives CDR1 KGHSH, CDR2 LQKENI. The CDR3: CASSPGPGREKLFF.

J is TRBJ2-1 and V is TRBV25-1; the TCRdb call, TRBD1, lacks DNA for checking. The CDR3 totals 16 residues. The germline gives CDR1 MGHDK, CDR2 SYGVNS. The CDR3 here is CASSAPKWRGIYEQFF.

The rearrangement uses TRBV3-1 and TRBJ2-1; TCRdb reports TRBD2, a call that lacks DNA to check it against. The CDR3 has 16 amino acids. The germline V gene encodes CDR1 LGHDT and CDR2 YNNKEL (reference sequence). CDR3 amino acids: CASSASGRAPYNEQFF.

The chain has TRBV9 and TRBJ2-3; TCRdb names TRBD2, which stays unverified in the absence of DNA. Germline CDR1 reads SGDLS; CDR2 reads YYNGEE. This CDR3 has 12 residues. CDR3 sequence: CASSALEGFQYF.

The chain joins TRBV30 to TRBJ1-3. The CDR3 consists of 13 residues. Looked up from germline, CDR1 is GTSNPN and CDR2 is SVGIG (reference sequence). This CDR3 reads CAWSGSPGNTIYF.

This sequence joins TRBV7-2 and TRBJ2-7; with no DNA, the TCRdb D assignment of TRBD2 cannot be verified. The CDR3 has 12 residues. Germline V gene data show CDR1 as SGHTA and CDR2 as FQGNSA. CDR3 amino acids: CASTHRGYEQYF.

The chain recombines TRBV4-1 with TRBJ2-1. The CDR3 runs 13 residues. Per the germline V gene, CDR1 is MGHRA and CDR2 is YSYEKL. This CDR3 is CASSQVPDNEQFF.

V is TRBV29-1 and J is TRBJ2-2. The CDR3 loop spans 13 amino acids. From germline, CDR1 is SQVTM and CDR2 ANQGSEA. This CDR3 reads CSARTNVAGELFF.

The chain has TRBV18 and TRBJ1-2; the D gene TCRdb calls, TRBD1, cannot be checked with no DNA. This CDR3 comprises 14 residues. Germline CDR1 KGHSH, CDR2 LQKENI. CDR3 in amino acids: CASSPQFTGEGYTF. The full variable domain, in which reference TRBV18 and TRBJ1-2 provide the parts outside the CDR3, is NAGVMQNPRHLVRRRGQEARLRCSPMKGHSHVYWYRQLPEEGLKFMVYLQKENIIDESGMPKERFSAEFPKEGPSILRIQQVVRGDSAAYFCASSPQFTGEGYTFGSGTRLTVV.

V and J are TRBV7-3 and TRBJ2-5; with no DNA, the TCRdb D assignment of TRBD1 cannot be verified. The germline gives CDR1 SGHTA, CDR2 FQGTGA. The CDR3 spans 16 residues. The CDR3: CASSLEVPGGAETQYF.

The J gene is TRBJ1-3, the V gene TRBV7-7; TCRdb's D gene call, TRBD1, goes unchecked for lack of DNA. CDR1 is SSHAT, CDR2 FNYEAQ, per germline (reference sequence). This CDR3 is built from 14 residues. This chain's CDR3 is CPHLPGQGRNTIYF.

J is TRBJ2-5 and V is TRBV30; TCRdb calls TRBD1, which cannot be checked without DNA. The CDR3 contains 12 residues. Germline-derived CDR1 and CDR2 are GTSNPN and SVGIG (reference sequence). CDR3 residues: CACTGVGETQYF.

This rearrangement joins TRBV5-1 to TRBJ2-1; TCRdb calls TRBD2, which cannot be checked without DNA. The germline gives CDR1 SGHRS, CDR2 YFSETQ. The CDR3 has 14 amino acids. The CDR3: CASSSGSSGNEQFF.